A selection of T cell receptor beta chains follows, all from one sample in a study of human T cells and chemical hapten exposure. TCRdb re-called the RACE reads with MiXCR, one entry per CDR3 protein. The table has 370,000 or so distinct CDR3 sequences, around 5% seen once; the top ten hold around 2%. Sample: whole blood, taken in connection with sensitization to the hapten diphenylcyclopropenone (DPC). The receptors stem from a woman in her 50s with alopecia areata. Some clones in this sample may be carry-over from other donors' samples. Both conserved end residues are part of each CDR3. The D gene is left open where the match is weak. Clone size, where shown, is once, few, many, or a class for clones that have expanded.

>TRBJ2-3|TRBV7-9|NA|NA|8
TGTGCCAGCAGCCCCTTGTATTTT
CASSPLYF
>TRBJ2-3|TRBV5-1|NA|few|17
TGCGCCAGCAGCCCATGGAATCCGCGGGGCACCACAGATACGCAGTATTTT
CASSPWNPRGTTDTQYF
>TRBJ2-2|TRBV2|NA|many|17
TGTGCCAGCAGCCCCTATAGTTCCAGGGTCAACACCGGGGAGCTGTTTTTT
CASSPYSSRVNTGELFF
>TRBJ1-1|TRBV5-5|NA|NA|15
TGTGCCAGCAGAATCTCAGAGAGCATGAACACTGAAGCTTTCTTT
CASRISESMNTEAFF
>TRBJ2-1|TRBV29-1|NA|NA|15
TGCAGCGTTGAAATGGAGGGAACAGGGAGGAATGAGCAGTTCTTC
CSVEMEGTGRNEQFF
>TRBJ1-6|TRBV27|NA|NA|14
TGTGCCAGCAGAACCTGGGGGGTGGATTCACCCCTCCACTTT
CASRTWGVDSPLHF
>TRBJ2-3|TRBV20-1|NA|many|13
TGCAGTGCGCTGGACCGTACCACAGATACGCAGTATTTT
CSALDRTTDTQYF
>TRBJ2-2|TRBV20-1|TRBD1|NA|15
TGCAGTGCTTCACAGGGGTCGGGCGTAGCCGGGGAGCTGTTTTTT
CSASQGSGVAGELFF
>TRBJ2-1|TRBV28|TRBD2|many|14
TGTGCCAGCTACCCTAGCGGGAGCGGGAATGAGCAGTTCTTC
CASYPSGSGNEQFF
>TRBJ2-1|TRBV12-3/TRBV12-4|NA|few|17
TGTGCCAGCAGTTCTCCCCCGGGGGGCAACTCCTACAATGAGCAGTTCTTC
CASSSPPGGNSYNEQFF
>TRBJ1-3|TRBV18|NA|many|16
TGTGCCAGCTCACCCGCGGGGCGTCGAAGTGGAAACACCATATATTTT
CASSPAGRRSGNTIYF
>TRBJ1-1|TRBV30|NA|NA|14
TGTGCCTGGAGTGGAAACAGTATGAACACTGAAGCTTTCTTT
CAWSGNSMNTEAFF
>TRBJ2-3|TRBV20-1|TRBD2|many|14
TGCAGTGCTCCGACTAGCGGGAACACAGATACGCAGTATTTT
CSAPTSGNTDTQYF
>TRBJ2-6|TRBV12-3/TRBV12-4|TRBD2|many|18
TGTGCCAGCAGTTTGTCTAGCGGACTCCTCTCTGGGGCCAACGTCCTGACTTTC
CASSLSSGLLSGANVLTF
>TRBJ2-3|TRBV4-2|TRBD2|NA|15
TGTGCCAGCAGCCAAGATCAACTAGCGGCCCCCACGCAGTATTTT
CASSQDQLAAPTQYF